Below, 3 T cell receptor beta chains from the same sample are listed, as sequenced in a study of OX40 agonist ivuxolimab in advanced cancers. The library was built by means of the immunoSEQ multiplex PCR assay. Drawn from immuneACCESS, this table holds only the in-frame rearrangements with V and J called that TCRdb kept. Clones are partly lost; checked studies trace under half to an unresolved V gene and leave the rest unexplained. For this sample there are 70,000 to 95,000 clones; 86% appear just once. The ten largest make up approximately 2% of the sample. The sequenced sample was CD4+ or CD8+ T cells sorted from blood, obtained in a trial of the OX40 agonist ivuxolimab. The receptor source for this set is an adult with an advanced solid tumor such as melanoma, head and neck, liver or kidney cancer.

The chain links TRBV27 to TRBJ2-2; TRBD2 might be the D (5 bases). V was shortened by 9 bases and J by 9 bases, with 14 bases between the two germline ends. The CDR3 extends over 12 amino acids. The germline V gene encodes CDR1 MNHEY and CDR2 SMNVEV (reference sequence). CDR3 DNA: TGTGCCAGTCCCTGGACTGACCGGGAGCTGTTTTTT. Its translation is CASPWTDRELFF.

The CDR3 sequence: CASSKTQGYGYTF. As DNA, the CDR3 is TGTGCCAGCAGTAAAACGCAGGGTTATGGCTACACCTTC. V is TRBV6-1 and J is TRBJ1-2, with D tentatively TRBD1 (5 bases). In germline, CDR1 is MNHNS, CDR2 SASEGT. Trimming left V 5 bases short and J 5 bases short, with 12 bases between. The CDR3 contains 13 residues.

The table lists this clone with a count of one. The chain uses TRBV28 and TRBJ2-7; D not certain. The CDR3 extends over 13 amino acids. Between the trimmed V and J ends, which lost 5 bases and 3 bases, there was a span of 11 bases. Germline V gives CDR1 MDHEN, CDR2 SYDVKM. CDR3 amino acids: CASSVGRNYEQYF. The CDR3 DNA follows: TGTGCCAGCAGTGTAGGGCGAAACTACGAGCAGTACTTC.